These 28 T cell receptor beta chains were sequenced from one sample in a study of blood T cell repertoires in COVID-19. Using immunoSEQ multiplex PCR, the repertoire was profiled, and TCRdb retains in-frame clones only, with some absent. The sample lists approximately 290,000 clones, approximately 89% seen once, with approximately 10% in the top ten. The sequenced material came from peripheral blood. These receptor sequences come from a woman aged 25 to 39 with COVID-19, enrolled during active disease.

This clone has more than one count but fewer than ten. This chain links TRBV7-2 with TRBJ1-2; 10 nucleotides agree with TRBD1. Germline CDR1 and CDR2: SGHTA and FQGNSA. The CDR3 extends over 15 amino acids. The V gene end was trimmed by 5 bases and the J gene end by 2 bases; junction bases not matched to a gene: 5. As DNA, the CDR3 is TGTGCCAGCAGCAGACAGGGGGCGAACAACTATGGCTACACCTTC. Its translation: CASSRQGANNYGYTF. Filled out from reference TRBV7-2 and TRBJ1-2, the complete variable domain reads GAGVSQSPSNKVTEKGKDVELRCDPISGHTALYWYRQSLGQGLEFLIYFQGNSAPDKSGLPSDRFSAERTGGSVSTLTIQRTQQEDSAVYLCASSRQGANNYGYTFGSGTRLTVV.

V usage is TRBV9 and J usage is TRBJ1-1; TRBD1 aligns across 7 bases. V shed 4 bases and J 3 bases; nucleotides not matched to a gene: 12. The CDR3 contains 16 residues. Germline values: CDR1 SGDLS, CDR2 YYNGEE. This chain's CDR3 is CASSPLGGRAHTEAFF. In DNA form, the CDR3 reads TGTGCCAGCAGCCCCCTAGGGGGCAGGGCTCACACTGAAGCTTTCTTT.

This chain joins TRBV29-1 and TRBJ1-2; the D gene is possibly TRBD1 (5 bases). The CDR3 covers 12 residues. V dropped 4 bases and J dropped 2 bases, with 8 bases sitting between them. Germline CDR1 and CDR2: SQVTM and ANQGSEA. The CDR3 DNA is TGCAGCGTTGGCGGGGGGAACTATGGCTACACCTTC. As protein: CSVGGGNYGYTF.

CDR3 nucleotide sequence: TGTGCCAGCAGCCAAATGGAGGCCGGGGAGCTGTTTTTT. Translation gives CASSQMEAGELFF. The chain is built from TRBV3-1 (or the pseudogene TRBV3-2) and TRBJ2-2; D possibly corresponds to TRBD2 (5 bases). Per the germline V gene, CDR1 is LGHDT and CDR2 is YNNKEL (reference sequence). Trimming left V 2 bases short and J 6 bases short, with 7 bases between. The CDR3 spans 13 residues.

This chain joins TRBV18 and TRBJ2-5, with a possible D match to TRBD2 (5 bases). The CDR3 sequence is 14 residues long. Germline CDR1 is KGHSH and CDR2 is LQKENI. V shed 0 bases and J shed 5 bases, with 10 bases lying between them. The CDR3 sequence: CASSPPPGYETQYF. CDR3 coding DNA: TGTGCCAGCTCACCACCTCCGGGGTACGAGACCCAGTACTTC.

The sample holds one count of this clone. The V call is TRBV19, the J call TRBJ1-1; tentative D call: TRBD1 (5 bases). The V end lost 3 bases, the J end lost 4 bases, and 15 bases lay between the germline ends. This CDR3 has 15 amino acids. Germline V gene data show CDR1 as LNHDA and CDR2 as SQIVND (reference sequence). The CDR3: CASSILLVGVTEAFF. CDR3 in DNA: TGTGCCAGTAGTATTCTATTAGTAGGGGTCACTGAAGCTTTCTTT. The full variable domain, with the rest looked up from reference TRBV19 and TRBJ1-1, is DGGITQSPKYLFRKEGQNVTLSCEQNLNHDAMYWYRQDPGQGLRLIYYSQIVNDFQKGDIAEGYSVSREKKESFPLTVTSAQKNPTAFYLCASSILLVGVTEAFFGQGTRLTVV.

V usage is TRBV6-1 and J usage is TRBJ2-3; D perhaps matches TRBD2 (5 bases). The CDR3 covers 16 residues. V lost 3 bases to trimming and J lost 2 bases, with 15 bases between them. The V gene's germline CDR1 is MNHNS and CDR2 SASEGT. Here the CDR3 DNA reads TGTGCCAGCAGTGAGTCCAGCCTAGCCGCCACAGATACGCAGTATTTT. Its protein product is CASSESSLAATDTQYF.

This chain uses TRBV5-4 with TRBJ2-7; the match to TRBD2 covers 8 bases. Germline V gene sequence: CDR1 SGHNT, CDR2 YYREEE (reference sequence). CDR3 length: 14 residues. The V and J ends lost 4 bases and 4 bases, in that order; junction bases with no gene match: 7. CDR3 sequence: CASSVAAGEYEQYF. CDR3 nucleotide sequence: TGTGCCAGCAGCGTCGCAGCGGGAGAGTACGAGCAGTACTTC.

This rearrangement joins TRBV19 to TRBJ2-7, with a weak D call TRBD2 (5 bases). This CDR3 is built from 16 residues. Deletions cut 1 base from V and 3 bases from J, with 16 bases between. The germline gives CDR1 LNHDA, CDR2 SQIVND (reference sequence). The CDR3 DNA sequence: TGTGCCAGTAGTATAGGGGCCCCCACAGAGGGCTACGAGCAGTACTTC. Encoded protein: CASSIGAPTEGYEQYF.

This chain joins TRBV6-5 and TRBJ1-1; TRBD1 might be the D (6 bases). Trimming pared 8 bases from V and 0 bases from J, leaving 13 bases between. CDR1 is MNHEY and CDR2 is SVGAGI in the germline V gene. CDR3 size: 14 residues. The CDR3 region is CASFQGIVNTEAFF. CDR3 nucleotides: TGTGCCAGCTTTCAGGGGATAGTGAACACTGAAGCTTTCTTT.

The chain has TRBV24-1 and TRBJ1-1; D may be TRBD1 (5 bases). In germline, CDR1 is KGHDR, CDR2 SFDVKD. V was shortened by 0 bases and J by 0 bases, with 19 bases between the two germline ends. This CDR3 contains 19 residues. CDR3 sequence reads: CATSDLQEQGLVVNTEAFF. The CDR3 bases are TGTGCCACCAGTGATTTGCAAGAGCAGGGACTGGTAGTGAACACTGAAGCTTTCTTT.

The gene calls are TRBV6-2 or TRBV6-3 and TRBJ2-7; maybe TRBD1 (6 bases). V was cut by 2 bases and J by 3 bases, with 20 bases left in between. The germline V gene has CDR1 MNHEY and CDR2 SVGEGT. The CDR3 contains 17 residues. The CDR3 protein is CASSYQAFQGPIYEQYF. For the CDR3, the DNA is TGTGCCAGCAGTTACCAAGCTTTCCAGGGGCCAATCTACGAGCAGTACTTC.

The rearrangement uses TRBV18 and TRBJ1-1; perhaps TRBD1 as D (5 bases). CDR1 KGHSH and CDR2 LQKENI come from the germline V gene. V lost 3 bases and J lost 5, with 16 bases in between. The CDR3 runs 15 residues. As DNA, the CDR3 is TGTGCCAGCTCACCTAGCCTTGGGGGGTGGACTGAAGCTTTCTTT. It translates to CASSPSLGGWTEAFF.

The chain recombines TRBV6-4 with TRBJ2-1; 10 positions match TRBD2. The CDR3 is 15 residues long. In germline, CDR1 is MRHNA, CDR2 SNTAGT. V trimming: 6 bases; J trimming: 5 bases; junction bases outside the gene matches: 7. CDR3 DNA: TGTGCCAGCAGGAGGGTAGCGGGGGGAAACAATGAGCAGTTCTTC. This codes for CASRRVAGGNNEQFF.

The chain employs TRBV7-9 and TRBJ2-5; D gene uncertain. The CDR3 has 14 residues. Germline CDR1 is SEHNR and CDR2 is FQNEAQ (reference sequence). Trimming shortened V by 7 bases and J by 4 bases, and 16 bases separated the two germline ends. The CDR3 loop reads CASTESFVSETQYF. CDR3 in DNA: TGTGCCAGCACCGAGAGCTTTGTGTCAGAGACCCAGTACTTC.

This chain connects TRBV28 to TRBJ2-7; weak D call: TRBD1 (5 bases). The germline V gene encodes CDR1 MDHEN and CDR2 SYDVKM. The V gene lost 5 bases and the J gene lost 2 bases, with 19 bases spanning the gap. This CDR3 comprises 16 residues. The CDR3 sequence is CASSPHRTEMPYEQYF. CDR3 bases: TGTGCCAGCAGTCCTCACAGGACGGAGATGCCCTACGAGCAGTACTTC.

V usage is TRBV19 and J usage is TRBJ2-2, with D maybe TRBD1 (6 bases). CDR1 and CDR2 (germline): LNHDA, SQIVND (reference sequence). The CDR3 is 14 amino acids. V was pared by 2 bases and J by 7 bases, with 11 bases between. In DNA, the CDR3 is TGTGCCAGTAGTATAAGGGGGTGGGTCGGGGAGCTGTTTTTT. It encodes CASSIRGWVGELFF.

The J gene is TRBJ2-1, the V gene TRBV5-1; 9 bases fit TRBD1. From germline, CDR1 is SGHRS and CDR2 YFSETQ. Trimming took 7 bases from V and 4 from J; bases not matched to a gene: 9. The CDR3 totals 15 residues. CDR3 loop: CASLRDRASYNEQFF. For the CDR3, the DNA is TGCGCCAGCCTTCGGGACAGGGCAAGTTACAATGAGCAGTTCTTC. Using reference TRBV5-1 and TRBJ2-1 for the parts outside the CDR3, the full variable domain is KAGVTQTPRYLIKTRGQQVTLSCSPISGHRSVSWYQQTPGQGLQFLFEYFSETQRNKGNFPGRFSGRQFSNSRSEMNVSTLELGDSALYLCASLRDRASYNEQFFGPGTRLTVL.

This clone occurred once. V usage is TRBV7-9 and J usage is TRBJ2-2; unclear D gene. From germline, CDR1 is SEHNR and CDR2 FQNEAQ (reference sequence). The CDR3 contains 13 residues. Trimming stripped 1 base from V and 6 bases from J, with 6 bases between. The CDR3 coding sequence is TGTGCCAGCAGCTTAGGTATTCCCGGGGAGCTGTTTTTT. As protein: CASSLGIPGELFF.

CDR3 region: CASSPQGFTDTQYF. Here the CDR3 DNA reads TGTGCCAGCAGCCCTCAGGGATTCACAGATACGCAGTATTTT. The chain employs TRBV25-1 and TRBJ2-3; weak D call: TRBD1 (5 bases). Germline CDR1 MGHDK, CDR2 SYGVNS. The CDR3 runs 14 residues. V was shortened by 6 bases and J by 2 bases, with 12 bases between the two germline ends.

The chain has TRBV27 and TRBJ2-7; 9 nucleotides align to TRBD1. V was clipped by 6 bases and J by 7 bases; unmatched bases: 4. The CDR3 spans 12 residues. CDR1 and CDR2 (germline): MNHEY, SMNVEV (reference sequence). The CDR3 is CASSGQGFEQYF. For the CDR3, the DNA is TGTGCCAGCAGCGGACAGGGGTTTGAGCAGTACTTC.

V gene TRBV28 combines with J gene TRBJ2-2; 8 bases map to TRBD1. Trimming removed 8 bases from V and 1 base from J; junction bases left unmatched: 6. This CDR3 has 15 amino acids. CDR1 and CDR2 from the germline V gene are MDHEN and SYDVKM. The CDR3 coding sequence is TGTGCCAGCGGCCTCAGGGGGCGGAACACCGGGGAGCTGTTTTTT. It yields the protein CASGLRGRNTGELFF.

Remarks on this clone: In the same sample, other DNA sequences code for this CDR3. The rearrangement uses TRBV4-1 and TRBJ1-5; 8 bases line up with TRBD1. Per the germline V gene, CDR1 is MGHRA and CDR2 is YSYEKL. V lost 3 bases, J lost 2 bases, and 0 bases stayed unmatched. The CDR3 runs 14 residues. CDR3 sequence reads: CASSQTGGNQPQHF. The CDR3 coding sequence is TGCGCCAGCAGCCAGACAGGGGGCAATCAGCCCCAGCATTTT.

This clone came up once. CDR3 sequence (DNA): TGTGCCAGCAGCTACCAAGGTGAAGCGGGGGCCACAGATACGCAGTATTTT. Its protein product is CASSYQGEAGATDTQYF. The chain joins TRBV7-8 to TRBJ2-3; TRBD2 matches at 8 bases. V shed 4 bases, J shed 2 bases, and the junction held 11 bases outside the gene matches. The V gene's germline CDR1 is SGHVS and CDR2 FQNEAQ. The CDR3 length is 17 residues.

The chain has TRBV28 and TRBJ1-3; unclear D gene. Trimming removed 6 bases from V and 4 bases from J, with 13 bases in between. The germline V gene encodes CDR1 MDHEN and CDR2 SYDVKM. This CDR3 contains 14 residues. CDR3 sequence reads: CASSPTGYGNTIYF. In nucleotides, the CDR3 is TGTGCCAGCAGCCCCACGGGGTACGGAAACACCATATATTTT.

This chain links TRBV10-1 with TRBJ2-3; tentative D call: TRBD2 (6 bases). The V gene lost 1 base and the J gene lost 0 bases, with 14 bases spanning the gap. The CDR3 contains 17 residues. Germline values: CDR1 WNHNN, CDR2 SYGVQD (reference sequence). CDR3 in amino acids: CASSELVAGFSTDTQYF. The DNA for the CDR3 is TGCGCCAGCAGTGAGTTGGTGGCGGGGTTTAGCACAGATACGCAGTATTTT.

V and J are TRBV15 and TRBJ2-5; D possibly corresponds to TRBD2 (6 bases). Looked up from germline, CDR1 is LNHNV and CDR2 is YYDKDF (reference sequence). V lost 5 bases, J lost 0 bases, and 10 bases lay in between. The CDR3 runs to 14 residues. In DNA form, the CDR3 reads TGTGCCACCAGCCCGGGGGAAGACCAAGAGACCCAGTACTTC. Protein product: CATSPGEDQETQYF.

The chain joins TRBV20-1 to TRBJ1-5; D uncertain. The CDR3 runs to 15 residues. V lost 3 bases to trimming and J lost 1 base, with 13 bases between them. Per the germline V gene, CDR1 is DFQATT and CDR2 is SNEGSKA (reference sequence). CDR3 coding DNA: TGCAGTGCTAGTGGAGTAGGAGGGAGCAATCAGCCCCAGCATTTT. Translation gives CSASGVGGSNQPQHF.